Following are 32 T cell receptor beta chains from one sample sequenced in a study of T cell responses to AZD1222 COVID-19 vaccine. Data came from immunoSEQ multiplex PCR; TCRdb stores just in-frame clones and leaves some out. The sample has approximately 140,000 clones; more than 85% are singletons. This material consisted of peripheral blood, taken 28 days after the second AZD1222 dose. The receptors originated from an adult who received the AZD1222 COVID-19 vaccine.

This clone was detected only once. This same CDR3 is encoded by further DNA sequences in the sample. As DNA, the CDR3 is TGTGCCAGCAGTTTATATGGGGGCAATACTGAAGCTTTCTTT. Protein sequence: CASSLYGGNTEAFF. The rearrangement joins TRBV28 to TRBJ1-1, with D possibly matching TRBD1 (6 bases). V lost 1 base, J lost 5 bases, and 11 bases lay in between. Germline-derived CDR1 and CDR2 are MDHEN and SYDVKM. The CDR3 runs 14 residues.

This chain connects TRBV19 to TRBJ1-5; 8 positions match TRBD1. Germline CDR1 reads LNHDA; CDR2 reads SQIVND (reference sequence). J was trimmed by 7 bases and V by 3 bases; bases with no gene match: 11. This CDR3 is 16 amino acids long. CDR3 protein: CASSMRQGAGGQPQHF. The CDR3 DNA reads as TGTGCCAGTAGTATGAGGCAGGGGGCTGGCGGGCAGCCCCAGCATTTT.

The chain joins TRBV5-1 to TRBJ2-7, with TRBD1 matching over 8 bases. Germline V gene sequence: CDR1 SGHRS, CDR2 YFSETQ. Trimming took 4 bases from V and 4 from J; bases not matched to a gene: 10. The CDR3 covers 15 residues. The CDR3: CASSVTAGGLYEQYF. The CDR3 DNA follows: TGCGCCAGCAGCGTCACCGCAGGGGGCCTTTACGAGCAGTACTTC.

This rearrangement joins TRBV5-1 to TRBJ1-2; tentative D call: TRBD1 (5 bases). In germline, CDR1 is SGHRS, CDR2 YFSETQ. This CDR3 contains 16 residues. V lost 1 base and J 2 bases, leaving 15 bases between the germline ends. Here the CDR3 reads CASSLQGSLANYGYTF. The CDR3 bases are TGCGCCAGCAGCTTGCAGGGTTCGCTAGCGAACTATGGCTACACCTTC.

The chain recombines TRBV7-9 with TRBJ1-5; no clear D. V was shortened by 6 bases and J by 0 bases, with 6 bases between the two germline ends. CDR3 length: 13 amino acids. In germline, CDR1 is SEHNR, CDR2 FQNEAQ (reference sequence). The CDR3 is CASSMSSNQPQHF. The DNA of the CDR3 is TGTGCCAGCAGTATGAGTAGCAATCAGCCCCAGCATTTT.

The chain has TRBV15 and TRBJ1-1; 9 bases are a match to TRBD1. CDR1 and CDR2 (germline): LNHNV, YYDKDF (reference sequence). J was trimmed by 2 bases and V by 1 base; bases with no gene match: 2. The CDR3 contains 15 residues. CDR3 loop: CATSRGQGDNTEAFF. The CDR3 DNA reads TGTGCCACCAGCAGAGGACAGGGGGATAACACTGAAGCTTTCTTT.

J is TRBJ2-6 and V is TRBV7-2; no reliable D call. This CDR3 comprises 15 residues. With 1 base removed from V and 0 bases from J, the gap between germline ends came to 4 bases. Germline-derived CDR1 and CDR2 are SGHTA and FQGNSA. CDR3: CASSLVGSGANVLTF. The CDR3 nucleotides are TGTGCCAGCAGCTTAGTGGGCTCTGGGGCCAACGTCCTGACTTTC.

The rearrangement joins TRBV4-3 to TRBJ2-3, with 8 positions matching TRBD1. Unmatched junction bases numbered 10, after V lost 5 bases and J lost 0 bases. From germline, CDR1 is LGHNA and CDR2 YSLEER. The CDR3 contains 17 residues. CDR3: CASSEGNWDRSTDTQYF. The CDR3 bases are TGCGCCAGCAGCGAAGGAAACTGGGACAGGAGCACAGATACGCAGTATTTT.

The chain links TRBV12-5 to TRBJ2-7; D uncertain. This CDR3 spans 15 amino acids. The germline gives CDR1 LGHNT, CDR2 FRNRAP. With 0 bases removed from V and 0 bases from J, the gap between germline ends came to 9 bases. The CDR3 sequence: CASGLVLGSSYEQYF. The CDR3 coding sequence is TGTGCTAGTGGTTTGGTACTCGGAAGCTCCTACGAGCAGTACTTC.

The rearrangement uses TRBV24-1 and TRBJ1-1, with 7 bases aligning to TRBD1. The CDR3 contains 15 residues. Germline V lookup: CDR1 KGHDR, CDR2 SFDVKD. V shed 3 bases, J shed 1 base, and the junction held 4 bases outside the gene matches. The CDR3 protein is CATSDPHRGNTEAFF. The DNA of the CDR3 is TGTGCCACCAGTGATCCTCACAGGGGGAACACTGAAGCTTTCTTT.

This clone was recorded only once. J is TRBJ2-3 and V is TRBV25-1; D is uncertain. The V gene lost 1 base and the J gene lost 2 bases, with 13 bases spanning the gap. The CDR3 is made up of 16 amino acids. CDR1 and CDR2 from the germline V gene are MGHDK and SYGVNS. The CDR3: CASSESLWAATDTQYF. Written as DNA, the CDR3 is TGTGCCAGCAGTGAATCTCTCTGGGCAGCCACAGATACGCAGTATTTT.

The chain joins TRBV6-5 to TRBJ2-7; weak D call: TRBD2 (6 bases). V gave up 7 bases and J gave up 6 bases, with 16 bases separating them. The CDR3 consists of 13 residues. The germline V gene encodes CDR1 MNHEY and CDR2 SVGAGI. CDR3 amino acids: CASTQGGDREQYF. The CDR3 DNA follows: TGTGCCAGCACCCAGGGCGGGGATCGCGAGCAGTACTTC.

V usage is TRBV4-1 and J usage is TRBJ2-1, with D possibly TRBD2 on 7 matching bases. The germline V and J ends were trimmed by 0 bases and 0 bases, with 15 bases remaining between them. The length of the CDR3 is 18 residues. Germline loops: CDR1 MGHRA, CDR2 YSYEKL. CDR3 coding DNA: TGCGCCAGCAGCCAAGAAGGGGAGGGGGAGGGCTCCTACAATGAGCAGTTCTTC. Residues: CASSQEGEGEGSYNEQFF.

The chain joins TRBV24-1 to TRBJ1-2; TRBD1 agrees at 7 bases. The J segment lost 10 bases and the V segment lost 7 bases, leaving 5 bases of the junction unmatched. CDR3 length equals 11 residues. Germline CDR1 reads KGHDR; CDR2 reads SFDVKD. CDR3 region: CATSQGGAYTF. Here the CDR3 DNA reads TGTGCCACCAGCCAGGGGGGTGCCTACACCTTC.

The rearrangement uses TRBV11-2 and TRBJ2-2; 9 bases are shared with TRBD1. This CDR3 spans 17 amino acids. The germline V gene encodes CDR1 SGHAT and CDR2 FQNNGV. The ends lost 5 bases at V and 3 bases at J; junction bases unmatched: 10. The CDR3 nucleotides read TGTGCCAGCAGCAGGTCCGGGACAGGGTGGTACACCGGGGAGCTGTTTTTT. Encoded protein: CASSRSGTGWYTGELFF.

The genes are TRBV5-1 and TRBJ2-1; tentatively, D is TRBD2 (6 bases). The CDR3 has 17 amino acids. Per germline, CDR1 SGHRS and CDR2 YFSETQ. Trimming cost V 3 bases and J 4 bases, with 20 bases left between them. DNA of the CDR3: TGCGCCAGCAGCTCTCCTCAGGGAGCGGGTCAATACAATGAGCAGTTCTTC. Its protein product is CASSSPQGAGQYNEQFF.

CDR3 loop: CASSPPRHSNQPQHF. Written as DNA, the CDR3 is TGTGCCAGTAGTCCACCCCGACATAGCAATCAGCCCCAGCATTTT. This chain connects TRBV19 to TRBJ1-5; D is undetermined. CDR1 is LNHDA, CDR2 SQIVND, per germline (reference sequence). Between the trimmed V and J ends, which lost 5 bases and 0 bases, there was a span of 11 bases. CDR3 length: 15 residues.

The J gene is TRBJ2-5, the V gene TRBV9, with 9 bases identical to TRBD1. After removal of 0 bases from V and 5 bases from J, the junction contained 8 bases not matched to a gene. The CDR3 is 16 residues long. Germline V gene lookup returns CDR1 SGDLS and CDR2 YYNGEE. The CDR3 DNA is TGTGCCAGCAGCGTAGCACAGGGGGCTCTATTGGAGACCCAGTACTTC. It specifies CASSVAQGALLETQYF.

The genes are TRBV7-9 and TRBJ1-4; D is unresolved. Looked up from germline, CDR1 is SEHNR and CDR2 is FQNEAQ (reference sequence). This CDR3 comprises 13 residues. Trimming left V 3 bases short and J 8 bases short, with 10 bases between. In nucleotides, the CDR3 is TGTGCCAGCAGCTTGACTCTGGAGGAAAAACTGTTTTTT. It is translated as CASSLTLEEKLFF.

CDR3: CATSRTFSGRASTDTQYF. CDR3 DNA: TGTGCCACCAGCAGAACCTTTAGCGGGAGGGCGAGCACAGATACGCAGTATTTT. This chain uses TRBV15 with TRBJ2-3, with 11 bases matching TRBD2. Germline V lookup: CDR1 LNHNV, CDR2 YYDKDF (reference sequence). The V and J ends lost 2 bases and 0 bases, in that order; junction bases with no gene match: 7. This CDR3 contains 18 residues.

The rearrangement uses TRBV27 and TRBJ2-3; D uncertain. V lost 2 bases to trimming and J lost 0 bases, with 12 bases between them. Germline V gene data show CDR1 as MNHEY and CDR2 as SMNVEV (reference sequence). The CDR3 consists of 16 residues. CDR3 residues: CASSLEVDSSTDTQYF. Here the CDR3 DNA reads TGTGCCAGCAGTTTAGAGGTAGATTCTAGCACAGATACGCAGTATTTT.

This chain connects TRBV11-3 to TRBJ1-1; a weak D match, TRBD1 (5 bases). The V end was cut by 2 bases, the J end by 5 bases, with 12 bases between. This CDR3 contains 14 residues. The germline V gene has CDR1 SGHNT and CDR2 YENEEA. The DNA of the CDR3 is TGTGCCAGCAGCTTAATAGGGGCGGTTACTGAAGCTTTCTTT. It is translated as CASSLIGAVTEAFF.

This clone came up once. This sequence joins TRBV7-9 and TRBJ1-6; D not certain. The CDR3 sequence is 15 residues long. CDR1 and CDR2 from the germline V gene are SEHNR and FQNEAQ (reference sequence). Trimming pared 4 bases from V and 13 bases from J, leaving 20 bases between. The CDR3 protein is CASSSTPQGSSPLHF. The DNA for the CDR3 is TGTGCCAGCAGCTCTACCCCCCAAGGTTCTAGTCCCCTCCACTTT.

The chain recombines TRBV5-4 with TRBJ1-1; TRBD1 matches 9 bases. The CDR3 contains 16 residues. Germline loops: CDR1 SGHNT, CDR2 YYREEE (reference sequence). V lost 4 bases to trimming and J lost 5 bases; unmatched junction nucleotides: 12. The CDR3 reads CASSARQQGATTEAFF. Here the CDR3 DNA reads TGTGCCAGCAGCGCCCGGCAACAGGGGGCTACGACTGAAGCTTTCTTT.

CDR3 DNA: TGTGCCAGTAGTATACAGGGAGGCTACAATGAGCAGTTCTTC. It codes for CASSIQGGYNEQFF. The J gene is TRBJ2-1, the V gene TRBV19, with D possibly matching TRBD2 (6 bases). Deletions cut 2 bases from V and 3 bases from J, with 8 bases between. Germline-derived CDR1 and CDR2 are LNHDA and SQIVND (reference sequence). The CDR3 is made up of 14 amino acids.

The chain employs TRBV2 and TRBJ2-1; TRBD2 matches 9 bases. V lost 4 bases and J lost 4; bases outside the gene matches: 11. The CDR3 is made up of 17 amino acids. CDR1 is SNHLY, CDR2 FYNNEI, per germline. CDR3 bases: TGTGCCAGCAGTGTGATGGCGGGAGGGTTCGGGTACAATGAGCAGTTCTTC. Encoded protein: CASSVMAGGFGYNEQFF.

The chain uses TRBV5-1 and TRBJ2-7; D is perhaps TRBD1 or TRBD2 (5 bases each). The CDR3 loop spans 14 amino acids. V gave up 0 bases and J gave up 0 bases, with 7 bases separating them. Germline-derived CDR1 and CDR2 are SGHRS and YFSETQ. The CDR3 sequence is CASSLDGASYEQYF. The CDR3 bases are TGCGCCAGCAGCTTGGACGGGGCCTCCTACGAGCAGTACTTC. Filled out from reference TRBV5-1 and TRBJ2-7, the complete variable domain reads KAGVTQTPRYLIKTRGQQVTLSCSPISGHRSVSWYQQTPGQGLQFLFEYFSETQRNKGNFPGRFSGRQFSNSRSEMNVSTLELGDSALYLCASSLDGASYEQYFGPGTRLTVT.

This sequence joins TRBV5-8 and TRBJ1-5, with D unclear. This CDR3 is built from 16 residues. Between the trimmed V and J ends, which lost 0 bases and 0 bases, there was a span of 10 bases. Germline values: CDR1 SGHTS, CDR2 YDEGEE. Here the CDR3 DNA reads TGTGCCAGCAGCTTGGATTGGGGAAATAGCAATCAGCCCCAGCATTTT. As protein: CASSLDWGNSNQPQHF.

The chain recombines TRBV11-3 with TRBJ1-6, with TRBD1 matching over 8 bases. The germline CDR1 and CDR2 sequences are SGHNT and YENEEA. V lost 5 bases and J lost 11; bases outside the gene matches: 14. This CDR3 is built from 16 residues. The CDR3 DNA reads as TGTGCCAGCAGCCTAACGGACAGGGACGGAGCGGCACCCCTCCACTTT. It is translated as CASSLTDRDGAAPLHF.

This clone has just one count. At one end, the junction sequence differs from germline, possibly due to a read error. CDR3 in DNA: TGTGCCAGCAGCACCGAACAGGGGAACTCTGGCTACACCTTC. It yields the protein CASSTEQGNSGYTF. The rearrangement joins TRBV3-1 (or the pseudogene TRBV3-2) to TRBJ1-2; 7 nucleotides agree with TRBD1. The CDR3 covers 14 residues. Germline loops: CDR1 LGHDT, CDR2 YNNKEL (reference sequence).

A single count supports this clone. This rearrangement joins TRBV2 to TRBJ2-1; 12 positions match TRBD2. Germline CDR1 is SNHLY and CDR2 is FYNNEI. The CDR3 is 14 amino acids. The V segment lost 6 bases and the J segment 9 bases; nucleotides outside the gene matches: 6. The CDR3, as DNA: TGTGCCAGCAGCAGACTAGCGGGAGCGGGTGAGCAGTTCTTC. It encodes CASSRLAGAGEQFF.

For the CDR3, the DNA is TGTGCCAGCAGCTTAGAGGCGGGAGGCGCCTACAATGAGCAGTTCTTC. Translation: CASSLEAGGAYNEQFF. This chain connects TRBV11-3 to TRBJ2-1, with 8 bases aligning to TRBD2. Germline V gene lookup returns CDR1 SGHNT and CDR2 YENEEA. V lost 0 bases, J lost 2 bases, and 3 bases stayed unmatched. The length of the CDR3 is 16 residues.